This entry describes one TCR beta chain. Its target antigen remains unknown. Per-base quality was not reported, and no clone a single base away is much larger than it. Whole blood was collected in K2EDTA tubes by collaborating institutions according to the institutions' own protocols. Collaborator samples were shipped for TCRbeta analysis as frozen whole blood, isolated PBMCs, or DNA extracted from either sample type. These data are taken from a study of blood T cell repertoires in COVID-19 (dated by TCRdb to about 2020). In the study overall: Collaborator samples came from the United States, Italy and Spain and covered acute and convalescent phases of COVID-19. Subjects who had been exposed to COVID-19, were actively infected with it, or had recovered from it provided the deeply sampled blood TCRbeta repertoires that made up the dataset. A freely available public database, intended as a resource for researchers studying the immune response to SARS-CoV-2, is where the repertoires were released. The samples were drawn from the first 160 participants of the ongoing ImmuneRACE study and from over a thousand subjects provided by 6 global collaborators. The prospective study material was composed of cDNA or gDNA derived from T cells, B-cell-depleted T cells, or PBMCs. The sample metadata nearly always contained a de-identified subject ID, COVID-19 status, age in years and sex. Where HLA class I and class II types were available, the types were taken from metadata supplied by the sample provider, not from assay-based typing. Broad study findings and their caveats: The amount of clinical and demographic metadata varied by source and participant and was provided uncurated.

Trimming removed 3 bases from V and 4 bases from J, leaving 12 bases between the germline ends. The CDR3, cysteine through phenylalanine, is 14 amino acids long. Just CDR3 DNA is preserved here, 42 bases in frame from base 1. Via the germline V gene, CDR1 is SNHLY and CDR2 FYNNEI. The immunoSEQ Assay, a bias-controlled multiplex PCR, was used to amplify TCRbeta CDR3 regions from genomic DNA. Under the source paper's analysis protocol: Within the assay, amplification of reference gene primers was used to estimate how many nucleated cells each sample contained. To quantify the absolute abundance of each unique TCRbeta CDR3 rearrangement, sequence reads were collapsed and filtered. Productive Simpson clonality was computed per sample as the square root of Simpson's diversity index over productive rearrangements. In its TCRdb copy, this immuneACCESS table keeps in-frame sequences only and misses some clones. Where compared with another copy, unresolved V genes explain less than half of these, and the others have no known cause. V, J and clone size were drawn from that table, and D and trimming were deduced from the DNA. Within this sample are some 120,000 clones, with about 83% of them counted one time only. The ten biggest clones cover about 5.5% of the sample.

The specimen sequenced was peripheral blood. The sequence is built from TRBV2 and TRBJ1-2; tentative D gene TRBD1, with 6 bases matching. The clonotype originates from a man aged 80 or over with active or convalescent COVID-19. The nucleotides read TGTGCCAGCAGTGATAGGGGGGGAAGCTATGGCTACACCTTC. Its translation reads: CASSDRGGSYGYTF.